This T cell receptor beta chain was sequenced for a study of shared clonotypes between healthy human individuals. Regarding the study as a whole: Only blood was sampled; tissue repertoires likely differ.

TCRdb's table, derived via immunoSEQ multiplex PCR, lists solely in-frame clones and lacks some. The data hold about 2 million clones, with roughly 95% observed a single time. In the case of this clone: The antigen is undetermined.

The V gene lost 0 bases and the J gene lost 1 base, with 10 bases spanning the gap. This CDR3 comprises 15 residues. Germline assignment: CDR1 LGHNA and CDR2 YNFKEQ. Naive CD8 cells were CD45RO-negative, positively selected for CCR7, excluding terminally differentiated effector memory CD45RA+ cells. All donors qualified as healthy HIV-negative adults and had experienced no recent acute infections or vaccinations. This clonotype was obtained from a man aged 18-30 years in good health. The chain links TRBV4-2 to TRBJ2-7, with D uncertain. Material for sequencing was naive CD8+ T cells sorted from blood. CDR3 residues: CASSQEQLGSYEQYF. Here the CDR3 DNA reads TGTGCCAGCAGCCAAGAGCAGCTAGGTTCCTACGAGCAGTACTTC.